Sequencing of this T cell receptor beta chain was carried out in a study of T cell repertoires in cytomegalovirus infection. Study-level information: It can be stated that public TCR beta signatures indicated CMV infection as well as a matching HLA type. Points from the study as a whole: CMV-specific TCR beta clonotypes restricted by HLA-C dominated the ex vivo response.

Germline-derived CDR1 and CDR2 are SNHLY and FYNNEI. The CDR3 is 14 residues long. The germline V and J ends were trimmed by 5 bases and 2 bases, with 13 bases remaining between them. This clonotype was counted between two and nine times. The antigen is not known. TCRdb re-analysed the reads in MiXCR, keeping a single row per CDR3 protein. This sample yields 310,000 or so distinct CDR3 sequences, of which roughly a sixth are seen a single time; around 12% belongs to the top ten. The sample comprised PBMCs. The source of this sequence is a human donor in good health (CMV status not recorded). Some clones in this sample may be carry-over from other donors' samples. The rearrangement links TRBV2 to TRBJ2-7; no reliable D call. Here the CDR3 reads CASSPPTAPYEQYF. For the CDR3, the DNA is TGTGCCAGCAGTCCCCCAACCGCTCCCTACGAGCAGTACTTC.